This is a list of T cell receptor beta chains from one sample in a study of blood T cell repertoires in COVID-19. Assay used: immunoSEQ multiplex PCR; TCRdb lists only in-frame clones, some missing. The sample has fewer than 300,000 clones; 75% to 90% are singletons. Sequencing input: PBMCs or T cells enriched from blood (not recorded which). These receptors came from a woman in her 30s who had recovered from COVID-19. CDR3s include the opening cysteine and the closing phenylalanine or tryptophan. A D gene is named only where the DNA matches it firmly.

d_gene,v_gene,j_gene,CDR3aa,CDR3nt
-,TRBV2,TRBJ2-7,CASTQQDHEQYF,TGTGCCAGCACACAACAGGATCACGAGCAGTACTTC
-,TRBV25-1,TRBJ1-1,CASSTGVGTEAFF,TGTGCCAGCTCCACAGGAGTAGGCACTGAAGCTTTCTTT
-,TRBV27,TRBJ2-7,CASSRGTDTYEQYF,TGTGCCAGCAGTCGCGGGACAGATACCTACGAGCAGTACTTC
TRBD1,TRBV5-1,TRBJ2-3,CASSSQGALSTDTQYF,TGCGCCAGCAGCTCCCAGGGGGCGCTTAGCACAGATACGCAGTATTTT
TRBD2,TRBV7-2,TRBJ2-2,CASSTGLAITGELFF,TGTGCCAGCAGCACGGGACTAGCGATCACCGGGGAGCTGTTTTTT
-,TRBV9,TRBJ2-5,CASSVDPQETQYF,TGTGCCAGCAGCGTAGACCCGCAGGAGACCCAGTACTTC
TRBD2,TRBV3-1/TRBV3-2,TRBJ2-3,CASSTASGSTDTQYF,TGTGCCAGCAGCACAGCTAGCGGTAGCACAGATACGCAGTATTTT
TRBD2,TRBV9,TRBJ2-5,CASSAGTSGETQYF,TGTGCCAGCAGCGCCGGGACTAGCGGAGAGACCCAGTACTTC
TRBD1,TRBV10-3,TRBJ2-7,CAIGRTGNGEQYF,TGTGCCATCGGGAGGACAGGGAACGGCGAGCAGTACTTC
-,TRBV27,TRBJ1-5,CASSLGAGLSNQPQHF,TGTGCCAGCAGTTTAGGGGCAGGGTTGAGCAATCAGCCCCAGCATTTT